This TCR beta chain was identified in a study of CD8+ T cells in alopecia areata (dated by TCRdb to the late 2010s). At the level of the whole study: Treated patients were enrolled in an open-label pilot trial of oral tofacitinib, 5 to 10 mg twice daily, for moderate-to-severe alopecia areata. TCRbeta CDR3 regions were amplified by immunoSEQ multiplex PCR using 35 Vbeta forward and 13 Jbeta reverse primers. Scalp clonality was compared among normal scalp (n=4), patchy alopecia areata scalp (n=8), and alopecia totalis/universalis scalp (n=8). Biopsies were taken from tofacitinib-treated patients at baseline and again at 4 and 24 weeks into treatment, and several of those patients also had a later scalp biopsy. RNA was obtained with the PAXgene miRNA kit for fixed scalp, the miRNeasy kit for PBMCs, and the RNeasy kit for mouse skin. Tofacitinib was given for 6 to 18 months, followed by 6 months of follow-up off drug to assess delayed response and recurrence. The study used high-throughput TCRbeta sequencing to examine T cell clonal expansion in alopecia areata, in both the C3H/HeJ mouse model and human patients. On the human side, TCRbeta sequencing was run on scalp tissue and on sorted CD4+ and CD8+ peripheral blood T cells from healthy controls and from alopecia areata patients with either patchy or totalis/universalis disease. What the research found in general, with its limitations: Lesional scalp, especially in alopecia totalis/universalis, showed higher clonality and more expanded CD8+ clones than normal scalp, suggesting antigenic drive. Resident alphabeta T cells in normal human skin are also sequenced, complicating scalp TCR repertoire analysis, unlike mouse skin dominated by gammadelta T cells. Shared TCR sequences between patients were less evident than in mice, which may be partly attributable to HLA diversity in the patient population.

The time point label here, explained by the study, means: baseline before oral tofacitinib. Peripheral blood and lesional scalp punch biopsies were obtained from patients with alopecia areata. PBMCs were isolated by density centrifugation and stained for CD3, CD4 and CD8, and CD4+ and CD8+ T cells were sorted on a FACSAria. The germline V gene provides CDR1 SGHVS and CDR2 FQNEAQ. After removal of 5 bases from V and 4 bases from J, the junction retains 14 bases not matched to a gene. The CDR3 runs 17 amino acids, cysteine and phenylalanine included. CDR3 DNA is the only sequence kept; it has 51 bases, read in frame from the first base. This clone was counted many times. The antigen it binds to is not known. The sample holds no much larger clone one base away, and base qualities are not on file. Receptors were amplified or captured by the immunoSEQ multiplex PCR assay. To provide template for TCR sequencing, every sample had RNA extracted and reverse transcribed into cDNA. SuperScript III was used to make first-strand cDNA, primed with a 2:1 mix of oligo-dT and random hexamers. Amplification bias was assessed with a synthetic immune receptor repertoire, and residual bias was removed computationally. Regarding the original processing steps: After raw reads were preprocessed to remove errors, the CDR3 was defined following IMGT conventions as running from the conserved cysteine to phenylalanine. Clonality was computed by normalizing Shannon entropy by log2 of the number of productive unique TCRs and subtracting the result from 1. CD4 or CD8 identity of scalp clones was inferred by cross-referencing scalp TCRbeta sequences with sorted blood CD4 and CD8 repertoires. Drawn from immuneACCESS, this table holds only the in-frame rearrangements with V and J called that TCRdb kept. Clones are partly lost; checked studies trace under half to an unresolved V gene and leave the rest unexplained. V, J and clone size derive from that table, while D and trimming were established from the DNA sequence. The sample yields 150,000 to 190,000 clones; around 50% were counted once. The ten largest clones add up to roughly 21% of the sample.

Specimen: CD8+ T cells sorted from blood, collected at week 0. The chain couples TRBV7-8 to TRBJ1-2; the central 9 bases match TRBD1. The origin of this receptor is a human donor with alopecia areata. Here is the DNA: TGTGCCAGCAGCGCACCCGGGGGGACAGGGATGATCTATGGCTACACCTTC. Its coded protein is CASSAPGGTGMIYGYTF.